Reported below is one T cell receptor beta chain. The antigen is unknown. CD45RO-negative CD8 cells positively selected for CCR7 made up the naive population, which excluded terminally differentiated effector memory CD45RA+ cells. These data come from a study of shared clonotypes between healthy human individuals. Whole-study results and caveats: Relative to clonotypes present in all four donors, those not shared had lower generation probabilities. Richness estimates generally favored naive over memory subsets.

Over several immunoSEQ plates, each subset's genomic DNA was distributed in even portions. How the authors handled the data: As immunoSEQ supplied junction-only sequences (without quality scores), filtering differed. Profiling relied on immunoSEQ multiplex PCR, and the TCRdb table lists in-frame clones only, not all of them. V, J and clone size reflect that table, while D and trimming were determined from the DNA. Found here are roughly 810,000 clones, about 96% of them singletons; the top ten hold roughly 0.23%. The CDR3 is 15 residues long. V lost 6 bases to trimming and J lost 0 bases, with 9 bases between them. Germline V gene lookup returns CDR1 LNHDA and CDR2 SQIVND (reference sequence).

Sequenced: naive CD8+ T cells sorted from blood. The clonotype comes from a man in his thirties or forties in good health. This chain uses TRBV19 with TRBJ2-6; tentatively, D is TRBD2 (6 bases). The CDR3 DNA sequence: TGTGCCAGTAGGGAGGGAGGCTCTGGGGCCAACGTCCTGACTTTC. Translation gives CASREGGSGANVLTF.